This TCR beta chain was sequenced during a study of graft-versus-host responses after intestinal transplantation. The overall study: Recipients underwent multivisceral, liver-intestinal, or isolated intestinal transplants. Notes on the study in general: Some GvH clones were seen earlier in gut or blood, suggesting intestinal origin.

On this clone: What it binds is unknown.

The CDR3 is 15 amino acids. V lost 4 bases and J lost 5; bases outside the gene matches: 5. Germline lookup yields CDR1 SNHLY and CDR2 FYNNEI. TCRdb keeps only in-frame clones here, not all; method: immunoSEQ multiplex PCR. The data contain over 15,000 clones, approximately 80% of them singletons. The receptor comes from a human patient who received an intestinal transplant, so some T cells may come from the graft donor. The V call is TRBV2, the J call TRBJ2-7, with 13 bases identical to TRBD2. The specimen comprised PBMCs, sampled 14 days after transplant. CDR3 DNA: TGTGCCAGCAGTGGTGGGACTAGCGGGACCAACGAGCAGTACTTC. Protein: CASSGGTSGTNEQYF.